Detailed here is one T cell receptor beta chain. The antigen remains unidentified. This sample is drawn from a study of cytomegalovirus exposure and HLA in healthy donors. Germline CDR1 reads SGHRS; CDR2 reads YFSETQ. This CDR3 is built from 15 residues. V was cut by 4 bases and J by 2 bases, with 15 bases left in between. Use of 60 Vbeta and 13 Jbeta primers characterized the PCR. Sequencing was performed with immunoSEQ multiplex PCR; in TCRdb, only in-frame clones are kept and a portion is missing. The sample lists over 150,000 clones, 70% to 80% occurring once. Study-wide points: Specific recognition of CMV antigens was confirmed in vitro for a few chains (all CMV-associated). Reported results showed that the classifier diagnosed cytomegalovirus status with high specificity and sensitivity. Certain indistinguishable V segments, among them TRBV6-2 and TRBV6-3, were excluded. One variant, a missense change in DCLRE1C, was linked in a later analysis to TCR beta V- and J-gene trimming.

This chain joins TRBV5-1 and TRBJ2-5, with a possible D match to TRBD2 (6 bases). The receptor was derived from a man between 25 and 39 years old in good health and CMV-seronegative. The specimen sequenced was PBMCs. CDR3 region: CASSPGPGRQETQYF. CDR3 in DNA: TGCGCCAGCAGCCCGGGACCGGGGAGGCAAGAGACCCAGTACTTC.